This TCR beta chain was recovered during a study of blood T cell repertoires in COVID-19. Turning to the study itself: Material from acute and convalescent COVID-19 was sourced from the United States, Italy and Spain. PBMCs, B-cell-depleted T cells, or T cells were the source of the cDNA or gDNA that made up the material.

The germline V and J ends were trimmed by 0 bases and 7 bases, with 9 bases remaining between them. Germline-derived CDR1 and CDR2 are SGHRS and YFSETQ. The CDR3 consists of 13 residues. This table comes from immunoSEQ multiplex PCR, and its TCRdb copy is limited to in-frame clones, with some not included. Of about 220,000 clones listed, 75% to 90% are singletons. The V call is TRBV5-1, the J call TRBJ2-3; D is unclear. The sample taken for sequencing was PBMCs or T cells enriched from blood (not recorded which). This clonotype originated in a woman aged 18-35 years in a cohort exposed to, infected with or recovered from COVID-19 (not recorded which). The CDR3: CASSLDPLNTQYF. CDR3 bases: TGCGCCAGCAGCTTGGATCCCCTTAATACGCAGTATTTT.